This section outlines one T cell receptor (beta chain) sequence together with its context. Its specificity is not known. It was with 60 Vbeta and 13 Jbeta primers that the PCR ran. Only in-frame clones appear in the TCRdb table, and some are missing; sequencing was by immunoSEQ multiplex PCR. The sample lists about 160,000 clones; roughly 87% were seen once. CDR1 is SGDLS and CDR2 is YYNGEE in the germline V gene. The V gene end was trimmed by 4 bases and the J gene end by 2 bases; junction bases not matched to a gene: 6. The CDR3 is 15 residues long. This sample was included in a study of cytomegalovirus exposure and HLA in healthy donors. Broader study findings: Earlier analysis yielded a pattern in which most TCR beta V segments were productive about 90% or about 30% of the time.

Sequencing was performed on PBMCs. This rearrangement joins TRBV9 to TRBJ2-3, with 8 positions matching TRBD1. This receptor was identified in a woman under 40 in good health and CMV-seronegative. The CDR3 reads CASSTRQGNTDTQYF. The DNA for the CDR3 is TGTGCCAGCAGCACCCGACAGGGGAACACAGATACGCAGTATTTT.